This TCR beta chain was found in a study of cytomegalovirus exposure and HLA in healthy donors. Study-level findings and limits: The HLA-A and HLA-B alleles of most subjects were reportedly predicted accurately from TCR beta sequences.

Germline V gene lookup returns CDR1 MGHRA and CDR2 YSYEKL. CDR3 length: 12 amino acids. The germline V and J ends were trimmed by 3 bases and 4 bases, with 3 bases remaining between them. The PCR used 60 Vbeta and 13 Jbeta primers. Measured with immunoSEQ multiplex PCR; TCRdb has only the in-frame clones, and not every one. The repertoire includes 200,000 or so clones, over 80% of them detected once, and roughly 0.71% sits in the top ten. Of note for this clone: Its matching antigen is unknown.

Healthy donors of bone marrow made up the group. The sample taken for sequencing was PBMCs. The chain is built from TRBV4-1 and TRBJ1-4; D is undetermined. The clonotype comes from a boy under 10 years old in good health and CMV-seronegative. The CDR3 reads CASSHSNEKLFF. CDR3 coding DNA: TGCGCCAGCAGCCACAGTAATGAAAAACTGTTTTTT.